Listed here are 21 T cell receptor beta chains from one sample, sequenced in a study of cytomegalovirus exposure and HLA in healthy donors. The table came from immunoSEQ multiplex PCR; TCRdb's copy has only in-frame clones and leaves some out. The repertoire holds about 170,000 clones, with around 86% as singletons. Sequenced sample: PBMCs. The receptors come from a man younger than 35 in good health and CMV-seropositive.

The CDR3 here is CASSEAGLAGGGYNEQFF. CDR3 DNA sequence: TGTGCCAGCAGTGAAGCGGGACTAGCGGGGGGAGGGTACAATGAGCAGTTCTTC. The chain couples TRBV6-1 to TRBJ2-1, with 15 nucleotides matching TRBD2. Germline lookup yields CDR1 MNHNS and CDR2 SASEGT. The CDR3 is 18 amino acids. V shed 0 bases, J shed 4 bases, and the junction held 4 bases outside the gene matches.

The chain recombines TRBV29-1 with TRBJ2-3; 10 bases agree with TRBD2. The CDR3 has 14 amino acids. The V segment lost 6 bases and the J segment 1 base; nucleotides outside the gene matches: 4. Germline values: CDR1 SQVTM, CDR2 ANQGSEA. The CDR3 sequence is CSVMLAGGTDTQYF. The CDR3 nucleotides read TGCAGCGTAATGCTAGCGGGAGGCACAGATACGCAGTATTTT.

This clone was detected only a few times. V gene TRBV5-4 combines with J gene TRBJ1-1, with a tentative D call TRBD1 (6 bases). The CDR3 extends over 12 amino acids. V gave up 3 bases and J gave up 5 bases, with 8 bases separating them. Germline loops: CDR1 SGHNT, CDR2 YYREEE (reference sequence). The CDR3 protein is CASSYGQTEAFF. In DNA form, the CDR3 reads TGTGCCAGCAGCTATGGACAGACTGAAGCTTTCTTT.

The chain joins TRBV19 to TRBJ2-7; 8 bases are a match to TRBD1. Per the germline V gene, CDR1 is LNHDA and CDR2 is SQIVND (reference sequence). The length of the CDR3 is 13 residues. With 3 bases clipped from V and 7 bases from J, the junction kept 5 bases outside the gene matches. CDR3 DNA sequence: TGTGCCAGTAGTATGGACAGGGTAGGAGAGCAGTACTTC. Its translation is CASSMDRVGEQYF.

This chain uses TRBV5-1 with TRBJ2-7; D uncertain. Trimming left V 2 bases short and J 5 bases short, with 8 bases between. CDR3 size: 12 residues. Germline V gene lookup returns CDR1 SGHRS and CDR2 YFSETQ. CDR3: CASSLSPDEQYF. The CDR3 DNA is TGCGCCAGCAGCTTAAGTCCGGACGAGCAGTACTTC.

V and J are TRBV5-6 and TRBJ2-7; no clear D gene. V was trimmed by 1 base and J by 5 bases, leaving 10 bases between them. CDR1 and CDR2 (germline): SGHDT, YYEEEE. The CDR3 runs to 13 residues. The CDR3 loop is CASSLISQNEQYF. The CDR3 coding sequence is TGTGCCAGCAGCTTGATATCGCAGAACGAGCAGTACTTC.

The chain employs TRBV23-1 and TRBJ1-3, with D perhaps TRBD1 (6 bases). TRBV23-1 falls under the ORF class, with uncertain function. V was trimmed by 2 bases and J by 0 bases, leaving 17 bases between them. This CDR3 is 18 amino acids long. The CDR3 sequence: CASSQKGVLLSSGNTIYF. CDR3 DNA: TGCGCCAGCAGTCAAAAGGGGGTTTTACTCAGCTCTGGAAACACCATATATTTT.

V is TRBV28 and J is TRBJ1-2, with D possibly being TRBD1 (6 bases). This CDR3 is 14 amino acids long. Looked up from germline, CDR1 is MDHEN and CDR2 is SYDVKM. V was trimmed by 7 bases and J by 4 bases, leaving 16 bases between them. CDR3 sequence (DNA): TGTGCCAGCATCACGGGGGGGCGCAGCTATGGCTACACCTTC. This encodes CASITGGRSYGYTF.

This sequence joins TRBV7-3 and TRBJ2-5; 9 positions match TRBD2. Germline V CDR1 and CDR2: SGHTA, FQGTGA. CDR3 length: 15 residues. V shed 3 bases and J 2 bases; nucleotides not matched to a gene: 4. Here the CDR3 DNA reads TGTGCCAGCAGCTTGGGCGCGGGAGGGCAAGAGACCCAGTACTTC. This encodes CASSLGAGGQETQYF.

This chain links TRBV7-2 with TRBJ2-1; perhaps TRBD2 as D (5 bases). V was shortened by 4 bases and J by 1 base, with 20 bases between the two germline ends. There are 18 residues in the CDR3. Per germline, CDR1 SGHTA and CDR2 FQGNSA. Written as DNA, the CDR3 is TGTGCCAGCAGCTCTAGGGTGGTGGTAGCGCGATCCTACAATGAGCAGTTCTTC. Its translation: CASSSRVVVARSYNEQFF. Based on the CDR3 plus reference TRBV7-2 and TRBJ2-1, the full variable domain is GAGVSQSPSNKVTEKGKDVELRCDPISGHTALYWYRQSLGQGLEFLIYFQGNSAPDKSGLPSDRFSAERTGGSVSTLTIQRTQQEDSAVYLCASSSRVVVARSYNEQFFGPGTRLTVL.

The rearrangement joins TRBV7-2 to TRBJ1-2, with TRBD1 identical over 7 bases. The CDR3 loop spans 15 amino acids. V dropped 1 base and J dropped 4; count of bases not matched to a gene: 6. Per the germline V gene, CDR1 is SGHTA and CDR2 is FQGNSA. Here the CDR3 reads CASSLGGYRGYGYTF. The DNA for the CDR3 is TGTGCCAGCAGCTTAGGGGGCTACAGGGGCTATGGCTACACCTTC.

A single count supports this clone. The same CDR3 can be traced to other DNA sequences in this sample. The chain links TRBV7-9 to TRBJ2-1, with D possibly matching TRBD2 (5 bases). The ends were cut back, 4 bases at V and 8 bases at J, with 12 bases in the middle. CDR3 length equals 13 residues. Per germline, CDR1 SEHNR and CDR2 FQNEAQ (reference sequence). The CDR3 region is CASSSRGPDEQFF. CDR3 DNA sequence: TGTGCCAGCAGCTCGAGAGGGCCGGATGAGCAGTTCTTC.

The chain has TRBV2 and TRBJ2-2, with 8 bases lining up with TRBD2. The V and J ends lost 10 bases and 0 bases, in that order; junction bases with no gene match: 4. The CDR3 is made up of 14 amino acids. The germline V gene encodes CDR1 SNHLY and CDR2 FYNNEI. The CDR3 DNA sequence: TGTGCCACCGGGGGGGAAGCGAACACCGGGGAGCTGTTTTTT. Protein product: CATGGEANTGELFF.

The chain recombines TRBV7-2 with TRBJ2-1; D perhaps matches TRBD2 (6 bases). The V end lost 2 bases, the J end lost 5 bases, and 16 bases lay between the germline ends. Germline CDR1 SGHTA, CDR2 FQGNSA. The CDR3 loop spans 16 amino acids. The DNA for the CDR3 is TGTGCCAGCAGCTTATATGGGACTCTAGTCAACAATGAGCAGTTCTTC. Translated: CASSLYGTLVNNEQFF.

This clone came up once. The rearrangement uses TRBV4-3 and TRBJ2-3; perhaps TRBD2 as D (7 bases). The germline V and J ends were trimmed by 1 base and 5 bases, with 16 bases remaining between them. The germline gives CDR1 LGHNA, CDR2 YSLEER. CDR3 length: 16 amino acids. In DNA form, the CDR3 reads TGCGCCAGCAGCCAAGGGGTTAGGGGGGGCGGAGATACGCAGTATTTT. Its translation: CASSQGVRGGGDTQYF.

V gene TRBV7-2 combines with J gene TRBJ2-7, with 13 bases fitting TRBD2. V was pared by 5 bases and J by 7 bases, with 11 bases of the junction left unmatched. Germline-derived CDR1 and CDR2 are SGHTA and FQGNSA. This CDR3 comprises 16 residues. The CDR3 DNA is TGTGCCAGCAGCAAGACTAGCGGGAGGTCTGGGGGGGAGCAGTACTTC. Amino acid sequence: CASSKTSGRSGGEQYF.

The chain couples TRBV7-2 to TRBJ1-2; D might be TRBD1 (6 bases). V was cut by 6 bases and J by 0 bases, with 11 bases left in between. The CDR3 length is 14 residues. From germline, CDR1 is SGHTA and CDR2 FQGNSA. DNA of the CDR3: TGTGCCAGCAGAACGACAGGAGCTAACTATGGCTACACCTTC. It codes for CASRTTGANYGYTF.

CDR3 sequence (DNA): TGTGCCAGCAGTTTCCATGCGGGCTACGGGACAGGGGTCGGCTACACCTTC. This gives the protein CASSFHAGYGTGVGYTF. The rearrangement joins TRBV28 to TRBJ1-2, with 10 positions matching TRBD1. The CDR3 is 17 residues long. V lost 3 bases and J lost 8; bases outside the gene matches: 15. Looked up from germline, CDR1 is MDHEN and CDR2 is SYDVKM.

The J gene is TRBJ2-5, the V gene TRBV4-3, with 9 positions matching TRBD2. Trimming cost V 1 base and J 5 bases; bases outside gene matches: 11. Germline assignment: CDR1 LGHNA and CDR2 YSLEER. This CDR3 is 17 amino acids long. The CDR3 reads CASSQGFASGVKETQYF. The CDR3 DNA sequence: TGCGCCAGCAGCCAAGGGTTCGCTAGCGGGGTGAAGGAGACCCAGTACTTC.

This clone was seen a handful of times. The chain is built from TRBV2 and TRBJ2-3; D ambiguous. V lost 8 bases and J lost 6, with 9 bases in between. The CDR3 runs 11 residues. Germline loops: CDR1 SNHLY, CDR2 FYNNEI. For the CDR3, the DNA is TGTGCCAGCTCAACCGGGGATACGCAGTATTTT. Its protein is CASSTGDTQYF.

The rearrangement uses TRBV30 and TRBJ2-3, with TRBD2 matching 8 bases. Germline V CDR1 and CDR2: GTSNPN, SVGIG (reference sequence). Trimming cost V 5 bases and J 3 bases; bases outside gene matches: 10. The CDR3 runs 15 residues. The CDR3 region is CAWPNRGGPTDTQYF. In nucleotides, the CDR3 is TGTGCCTGGCCTAATCGGGGGGGCCCTACAGATACGCAGTATTTT.